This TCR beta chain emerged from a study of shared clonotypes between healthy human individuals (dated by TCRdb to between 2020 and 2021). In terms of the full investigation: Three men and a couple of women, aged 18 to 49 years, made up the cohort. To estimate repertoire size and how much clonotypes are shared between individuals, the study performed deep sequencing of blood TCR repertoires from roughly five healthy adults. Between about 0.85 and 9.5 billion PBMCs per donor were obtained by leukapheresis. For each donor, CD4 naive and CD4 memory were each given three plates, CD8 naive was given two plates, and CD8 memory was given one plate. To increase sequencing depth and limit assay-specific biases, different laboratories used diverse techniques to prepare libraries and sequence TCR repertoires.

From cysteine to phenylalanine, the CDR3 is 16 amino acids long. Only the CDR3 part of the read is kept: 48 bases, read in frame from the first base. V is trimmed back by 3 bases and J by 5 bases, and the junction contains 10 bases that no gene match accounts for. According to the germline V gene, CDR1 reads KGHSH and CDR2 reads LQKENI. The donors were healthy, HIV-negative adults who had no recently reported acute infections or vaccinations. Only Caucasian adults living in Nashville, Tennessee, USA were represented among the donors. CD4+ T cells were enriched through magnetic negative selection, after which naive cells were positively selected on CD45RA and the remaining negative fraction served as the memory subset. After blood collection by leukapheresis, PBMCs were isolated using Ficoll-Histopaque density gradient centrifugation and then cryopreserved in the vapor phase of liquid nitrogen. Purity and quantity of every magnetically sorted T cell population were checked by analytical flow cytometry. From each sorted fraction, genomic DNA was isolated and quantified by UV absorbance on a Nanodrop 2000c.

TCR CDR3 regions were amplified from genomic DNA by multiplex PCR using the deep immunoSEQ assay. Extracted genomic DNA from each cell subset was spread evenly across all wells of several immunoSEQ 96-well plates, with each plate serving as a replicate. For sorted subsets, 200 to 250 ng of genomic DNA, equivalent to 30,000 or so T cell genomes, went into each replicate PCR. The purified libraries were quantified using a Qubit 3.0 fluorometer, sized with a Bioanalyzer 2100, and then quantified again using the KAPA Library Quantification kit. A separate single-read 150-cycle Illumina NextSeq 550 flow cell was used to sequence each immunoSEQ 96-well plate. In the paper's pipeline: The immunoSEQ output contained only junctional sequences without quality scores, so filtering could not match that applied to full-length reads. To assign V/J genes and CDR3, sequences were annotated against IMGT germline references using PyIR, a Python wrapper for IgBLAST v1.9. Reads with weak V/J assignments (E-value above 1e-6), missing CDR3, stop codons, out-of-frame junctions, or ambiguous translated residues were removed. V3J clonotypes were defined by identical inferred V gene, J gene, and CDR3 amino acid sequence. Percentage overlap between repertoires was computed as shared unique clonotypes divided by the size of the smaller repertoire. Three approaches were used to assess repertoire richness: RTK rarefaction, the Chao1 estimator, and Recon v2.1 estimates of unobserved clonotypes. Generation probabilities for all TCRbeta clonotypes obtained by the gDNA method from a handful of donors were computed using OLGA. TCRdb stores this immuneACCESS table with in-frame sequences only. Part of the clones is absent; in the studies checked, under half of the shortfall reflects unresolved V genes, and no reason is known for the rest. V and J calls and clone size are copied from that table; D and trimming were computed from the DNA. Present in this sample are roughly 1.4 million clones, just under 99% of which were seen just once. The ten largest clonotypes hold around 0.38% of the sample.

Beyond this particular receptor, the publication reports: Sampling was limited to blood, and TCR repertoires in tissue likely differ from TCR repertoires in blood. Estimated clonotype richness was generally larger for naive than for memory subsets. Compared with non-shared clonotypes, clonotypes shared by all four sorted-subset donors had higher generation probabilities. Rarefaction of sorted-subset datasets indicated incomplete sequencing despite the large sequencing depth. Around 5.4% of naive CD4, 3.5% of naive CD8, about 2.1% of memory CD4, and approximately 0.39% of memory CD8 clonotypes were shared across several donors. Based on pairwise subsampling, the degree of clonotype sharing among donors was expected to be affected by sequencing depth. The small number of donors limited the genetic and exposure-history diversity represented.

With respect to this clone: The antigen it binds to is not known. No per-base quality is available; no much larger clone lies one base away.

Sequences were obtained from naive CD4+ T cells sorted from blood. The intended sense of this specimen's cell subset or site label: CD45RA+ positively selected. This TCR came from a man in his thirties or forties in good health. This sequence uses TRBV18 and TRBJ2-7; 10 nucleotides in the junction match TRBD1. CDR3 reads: CASSPPGWDRGHEQYF. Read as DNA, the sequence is TGTGCCAGCTCACCCCCGGGTTGGGACAGGGGCCACGAGCAGTACTTC.